The following is a TCR beta chain sequence with its context. The data originate from a study of blood T cell repertoires in COVID-19. The data were produced by immunoSEQ multiplex PCR, yet TCRdb's version contains in-frame clones alone and is incomplete. The sample has around 370,000 clones, more than 75% seen once. Membership in each cohort depended on participant-reported clinical history. Cohort 3 recovered donors had two negative PCRs, clearance, or symptom resolution. This CDR3 comprises 15 residues. Per germline, CDR1 MNHNY and CDR2 SVGAGI (reference sequence). V was shortened by 2 bases and J by 2 bases, with 12 bases between the two germline ends.

This clonotype was obtained from a woman aged 18-29 years who had recovered from COVID-19. The chain is built from TRBV6-6 and TRBJ1-2; TRBD1 is a possible D gene (5 bases). Specimen: PBMCs or T cells enriched from blood (not recorded which). The CDR3: CASSYKARENYGYTF. The DNA for the CDR3 is TGTGCCAGCAGTTACAAGGCCAGGGAAAACTATGGCTACACCTTC.